The next 23 T cell receptor beta chains were all read from a single sample in a study of cytomegalovirus exposure and HLA in healthy donors (dated by TCRdb to between 2016 and 2019). Library construction relied on the immunoSEQ multiplex PCR assay. A mixture of 60 forward primers for TCR Vbeta segments and 13 reverse primers for TCR Jbeta segments was used in the multiplex PCR. TCRdb stores this immuneACCESS table with in-frame sequences only. Part of the clones is absent; in the studies checked, under half of the shortfall reflects unresolved V genes, and no reason is known for the rest. This sample gives 160,000 or so clones in total; around four fifths of them show up just once. The ten largest clones add up to under 1.5% of the sample. Sequences were obtained from PBMCs. These receptors originate from a man aged 30 to 39 in good health and CMV-seronegative.

The rearrangement uses TRBV30 and TRBJ1-3, with a possible D match to TRBD1 (6 bases). V lost 3 bases to trimming and J lost 1 base, with 13 bases between them. This CDR3 is built from 15 residues. CDR1 and CDR2 (germline): GTSNPN, SVGIG (reference sequence). CDR3: CAWRAPGASGNTIYF. In DNA, the CDR3 is TGTGCCTGGAGAGCCCCAGGGGCTTCTGGAAACACCATATATTTT. Complete variable domain (other parts from reference TRBV30 and TRBJ1-3): SQTIHQWPATLVQPVGSPLSLECTVEGTSNPNLYWYRQAAGRGLQLLFYSVGIGQISSEVPQNLSASRPQDRQFILSSKKLLLSDSGFYLCAWRAPGASGNTIYFGEGSWLTVV.

V and J are TRBV6-5 and TRBJ2-7, with 10 nucleotides matching TRBD1. The CDR3 covers 16 residues. Germline assignment: CDR1 MNHEY and CDR2 SVGAGI. With V trimmed by 0 bases and J by 6 bases, 8 bases remained unmatched. The CDR3, as DNA: TGTGCCAGCAGTTACTCGCTGCCGGGACAGGGGCTCGAGCAGTACTTC. Residues: CASSYSLPGQGLEQYF.

The chain is built from TRBV21-1 and TRBJ2-3; TRBD2 is taken as the D call from the table, unchecked against the DNA. TRBV21-1 is listed as a pseudogene. This CDR3 has 17 residues. The CDR3 loop reads CASSKVKAQRSTDTQYF. CDR3 DNA sequence: TGTGCCAGCAGCAAAGTGAAGGCCCAGAGGAGCACAGATACGCAGTATTTT.

The J gene is TRBJ1-2, the V gene TRBV6-5, with 9 bases aligning to TRBD1. V trimming: 10 bases; J trimming: 6 bases; junction bases outside the gene matches: 3. The CDR3 sequence is 11 residues long. Germline CDR1 MNHEY, CDR2 SVGAGI. The CDR3 sequence is CATRTGDGYTF. DNA for the CDR3: TGTGCCACCAGGACAGGGGATGGCTACACCTTC.

The chain employs TRBV2 and TRBJ2-7; possibly TRBD1 for D (5 bases). The CDR3 covers 14 residues. Trimming removed 4 bases at V and 2 bases at J, with 12 bases between. Per the germline V gene, CDR1 is SNHLY and CDR2 is FYNNEI. The CDR3 region has the DNA TGTGCCAGCAGTGTATTAGGGGAACCCTACGAGCAGTACTTC. It is translated as CASSVLGEPYEQYF.

The V call is TRBV7-8, the J call TRBJ2-1, with D possibly TRBD1 on 5 matching bases. The CDR3 has 16 residues. Looked up from germline, CDR1 is SGHVS and CDR2 is FQNEAQ. The ends were cut back, 1 base at V and 5 bases at J, with 15 bases in the middle. As DNA, the CDR3 is TGTGCCAGCAGCTTAGGTCCCGGCAGGGAAAACAATGAGCAGTTCTTC. This translates into CASSLGPGRENNEQFF.

The genes are TRBV4-1 and TRBJ1-1; D call uncertain. Germline lookup yields CDR1 MGHRA and CDR2 YSYEKL. This CDR3 has 14 amino acids. V lost 0 bases, J lost 4 bases, and 9 bases lay in between. CDR3 nucleotide sequence: TGCGCCAGCAGCCAAGATTCCGGGGTCACTGAAGCTTTCTTT. The encoded protein is CASSQDSGVTEAFF.

The count of this clone is one. The V and J genes are TRBV25-1 and TRBJ1-2; tentative D call: TRBD1 (5 bases). Germline V lookup: CDR1 MGHDK, CDR2 SYGVNS. Between the trimmed V and J ends, which lost 7 bases and 2 bases, there was a span of 14 bases. The CDR3 runs 14 residues. CDR3 coding DNA: TGTGCCAGCAACGGGGCAGGAGGGAACTATGGCTACACCTTC. It yields the protein CASNGAGGNYGYTF.

The chain employs TRBV28 and TRBJ2-7, with 7 bases identical to TRBD1. Trimming took 6 bases from V and 6 from J; bases not matched to a gene: 11. Germline V gene sequence: CDR1 MDHEN, CDR2 SYDVKM. The CDR3 has 14 amino acids. The CDR3, as DNA: TGTGCCAGCAGGTCGACAGGGCGAGGTGGCGAGCAGTACTTC. This gives the protein CASRSTGRGGEQYF.

The rearrangement links TRBV21-1 to TRBJ1-5. TRBV21-1 is an annotated pseudogene. This CDR3 is built from 17 residues. CDR3 sequence: CASSKGGPGESNQPQHF. For the CDR3, the DNA is TGTGCCAGCAGCAAAGGGGGTCCGGGGGAAAGCAATCAGCCCCAGCATTTT.

This clone appeared a few times. The chain employs TRBV4-1 and TRBJ1-2; 8 bases line up with TRBD1. Germline V lookup: CDR1 MGHRA, CDR2 YSYEKL. This CDR3 spans 16 amino acids. Trimming cost V 0 bases and J 6 bases; bases outside gene matches: 9. CDR3 loop: CASSQDRGRGPDGYTF. The CDR3 DNA follows: TGCGCCAGCAGCCAAGATCGGGGCAGGGGGCCGGATGGCTACACCTTC.

The CDR3 DNA reads as TGCGCCAGCAGTGTCGGAGTCGGAGGAGAGACCCAGTACTTC. Its protein is CASSVGVGGETQYF. The chain is built from TRBV10-1 and TRBJ2-5, with TRBD2 as a possible D gene (5 bases). Trimming took 4 bases from V and 4 from J, leaving 13 bases between them. The CDR3 spans 14 residues. Per germline, CDR1 WNHNN and CDR2 SYGVQD (reference sequence).

The V call is TRBV6-5, the J call TRBJ2-3; D ambiguous. The V end was cut by 2 bases, the J end by 2 bases, with 5 bases between. Germline CDR1 and CDR2: MNHEY and SVGAGI. The CDR3 is made up of 13 amino acids. CDR3 coding DNA: TGTGCCAGCAGTTACACAGACACAGATACGCAGTATTTT. Translation: CASSYTDTDTQYF.

This chain uses TRBV5-1 with TRBJ2-3; possibly TRBD2 for D (7 bases). The CDR3 is 15 residues long. V was clipped by 4 bases and J by 0 bases, with 12 bases between them. The germline CDR1 and CDR2 sequences are SGHRS and YFSETQ. Written as DNA, the CDR3 is TGCGCCAGCAGCCAAGCGGGACAAAGCACAGATACGCAGTATTTT. Its translation: CASSQAGQSTDTQYF.

The chain carries TRBV5-1 and TRBJ2-7; D is perhaps TRBD2 (6 bases). Trimming pared 2 bases from V and 0 bases from J, leaving 9 bases between. In germline, CDR1 is SGHRS, CDR2 YFSETQ. The length of the CDR3 is 14 residues. In nucleotides, the CDR3 is TGCGCCAGCAGCTTCGGGAGTAGCTCCTACGAGCAGTACTTC. It is translated as CASSFGSSSYEQYF.

The chain employs TRBV5-6 and TRBJ1-2; 10 positions match TRBD1. Germline CDR1 reads SGHDT; CDR2 reads YYEEEE. This CDR3 is built from 16 residues. V lost 3 bases and J lost 1; bases outside the gene matches: 6. Here the CDR3 reads CASSWTGQGINYGYTF. The DNA of the CDR3 is TGTGCCAGCAGCTGGACGGGACAGGGGATTAACTATGGCTACACCTTC. Using reference TRBV5-6 and TRBJ1-2 for the parts outside the CDR3, the full variable domain is DAGVTQSPTHLIKTRGQQVTLRCSPKSGHDTVSWYQQALGQGPQFIFQYYEEEERQRGNFPDRFSGHQFPNYSSELNVNALLLGDSALYLCASSWTGQGINYGYTFGSGTRLTVV.

This clone was seen just once. The V and J genes are TRBV7-9 and TRBJ2-7; 10 bases are a match to TRBD2. There are 19 residues in the CDR3. CDR1 SEHNR and CDR2 FQNEAQ come from the germline V gene (reference sequence). Trimming cost V 1 base and J 2 bases; bases outside gene matches: 14. CDR3 coding DNA: TGTGCCAGCAGCTTAGACCTACAGGGGACTAGCGTTACCGCCTACGAGCAGTACTTC. This codes for CASSLDLQGTSVTAYEQYF.

CDR3 DNA sequence: TGCGCCAGCAGCCCTATAGGGGAAGGAAACACCATATATTTT. Its translation is CASSPIGEGNTIYF. J is TRBJ1-3 and V is TRBV5-1; TRBD1 might be the D (5 bases). CDR1 and CDR2 from the germline V gene are SGHRS and YFSETQ. This CDR3 has 14 residues. With 4 bases removed from V and 4 bases from J, the gap between germline ends came to 12 bases.

The chain couples TRBV5-4 to TRBJ2-3; 8 nucleotides match TRBD2. The ends lost 4 bases at V and 6 bases at J; junction bases unmatched: 13. This CDR3 contains 16 residues. Germline V lookup: CDR1 SGHNT, CDR2 YYREEE (reference sequence). The CDR3 nucleotides are TGTGCCAGCAGCCGGCTCGGGGGGGGCCAGGGGGATACGCAGTATTTT. It specifies CASSRLGGGQGDTQYF.

The chain employs TRBV25-1 and TRBJ1-1, with unresolved D. The germline V gene has CDR1 MGHDK and CDR2 SYGVNS. The CDR3 sequence is 13 residues long. Trimming cost V 4 bases and J 1 base, with 7 bases left between them. CDR3 loop: CASSVTQNTEAFF. As DNA, the CDR3 is TGTGCCAGCAGTGTGACACAGAACACTGAAGCTTTCTTT.

The J gene is TRBJ1-2, the V gene TRBV28; D uncertain. There are 17 residues in the CDR3. Looked up from germline, CDR1 is MDHEN and CDR2 is SYDVKM. V lost 2 bases and J lost 3, with 19 bases in between. The CDR3: CASSLAAELSTHYGYTF. In DNA form, the CDR3 reads TGTGCCAGCAGTTTAGCGGCTGAGTTGTCAACCCACTATGGCTACACCTTC.

The chain employs TRBV4-1 and TRBJ2-3, with TRBD2 identical over 11 bases. This CDR3 spans 18 amino acids. Germline CDR1 MGHRA, CDR2 YSYEKL. The trim removed 3 bases at V and 4 bases at J, leaving 12 bases unmatched. The CDR3 region has the DNA TGCGCCAGCAGCCATCCTGATATAGCGGGGGGGCTGGCAGATACGCAGTATTTT. Translated: CASSHPDIAGGLADTQYF.

V and J are TRBV19 and TRBJ2-3, with TRBD2 as a possible D gene (6 bases). The CDR3 is made up of 14 amino acids. V was clipped by 3 bases and J by 3 bases, with 10 bases between them. The germline V gene has CDR1 LNHDA and CDR2 SQIVND (reference sequence). The CDR3 reads CASSMGRTTDTQYF. The CDR3 DNA is TGTGCCAGTAGTATGGGGAGGACGACAGATACGCAGTATTTT.